This T cell receptor beta chain was documented in a study of blood T cell repertoires in COVID-19. Study in general: COVID-19 samples, acute and convalescent, were from the United States, Italy and Spain. T cells, B-cell-depleted T cells, or PBMCs provided the cDNA or gDNA that served as material.

Followed longitudinally, the Seattle patients had been enrolled during active infection. Original data processing: How many nucleated cells were present was estimated from reference gene primer amplification. The data were produced by immunoSEQ multiplex PCR, yet TCRdb's version contains in-frame clones alone and is incomplete. V and J calls plus clone size are reproduced from that table; the DNA served to infer D and trimming. The sample has 100,000 to 150,000 clones, 92% seen once. Germline V gene data show CDR1 as MDHEN and CDR2 as SYDVKM. CDR3 length: 15 residues. The J segment lost 2 bases and the V segment lost 6 bases, leaving 10 bases of the junction unmatched.

Sequenced: peripheral blood. The sequence derives from a man aged 50-60 years with COVID-19, enrolled during active disease. The chain has TRBV28 and TRBJ2-7; TRBD2 agrees at 7 bases. CDR3 loop: CASSRIGGSPYEQYF. The CDR3 bases are TGTGCCAGCAGCCGCATCGGGGGGTCCCCCTACGAGCAGTACTTC.